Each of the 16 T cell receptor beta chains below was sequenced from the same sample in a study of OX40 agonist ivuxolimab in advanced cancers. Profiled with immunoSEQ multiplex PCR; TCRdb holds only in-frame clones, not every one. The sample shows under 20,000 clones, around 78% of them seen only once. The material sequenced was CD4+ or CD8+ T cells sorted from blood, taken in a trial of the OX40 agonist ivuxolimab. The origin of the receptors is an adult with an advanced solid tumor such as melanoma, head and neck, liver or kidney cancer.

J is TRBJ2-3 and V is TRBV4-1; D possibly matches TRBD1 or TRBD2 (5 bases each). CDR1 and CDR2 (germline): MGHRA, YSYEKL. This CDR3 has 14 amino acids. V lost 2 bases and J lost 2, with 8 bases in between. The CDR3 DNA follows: TGCGCCAGCAGCCAAACGGGGACCACAGATACGCAGTATTTT. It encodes CASSQTGTTDTQYF.

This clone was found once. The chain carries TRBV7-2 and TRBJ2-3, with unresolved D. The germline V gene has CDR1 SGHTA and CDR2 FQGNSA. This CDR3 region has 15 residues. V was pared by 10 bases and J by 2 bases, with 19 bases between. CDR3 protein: CATERGDLITDTQYF. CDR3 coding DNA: TGTGCCACGGAGAGAGGTGATCTGATCACAGATACGCAGTATTTT.

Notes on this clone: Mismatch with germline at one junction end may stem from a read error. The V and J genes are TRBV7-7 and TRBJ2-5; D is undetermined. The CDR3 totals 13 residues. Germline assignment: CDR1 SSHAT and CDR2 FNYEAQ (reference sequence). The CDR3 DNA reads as TGTGCTAGCAGCTTCTGGCGCCAAGAGACCCAGTACTTC. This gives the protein CASSFWRQETQYF.

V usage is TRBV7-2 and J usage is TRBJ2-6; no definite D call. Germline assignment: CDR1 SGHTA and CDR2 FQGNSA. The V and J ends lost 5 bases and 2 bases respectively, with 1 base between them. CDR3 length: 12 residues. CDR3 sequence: CASSPGANVLTF. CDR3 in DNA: TGTGCCAGCAGCCCTGGGGCCAACGTCCTGACTTTC.

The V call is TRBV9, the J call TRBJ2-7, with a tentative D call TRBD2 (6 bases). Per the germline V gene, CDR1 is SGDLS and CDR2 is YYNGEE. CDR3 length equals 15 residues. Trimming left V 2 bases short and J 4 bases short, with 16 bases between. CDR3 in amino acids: CASSVTGDLKYEQYF. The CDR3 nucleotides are TGTGCCAGCAGCGTGACGGGGGACCTAAAATACGAGCAGTACTTC.

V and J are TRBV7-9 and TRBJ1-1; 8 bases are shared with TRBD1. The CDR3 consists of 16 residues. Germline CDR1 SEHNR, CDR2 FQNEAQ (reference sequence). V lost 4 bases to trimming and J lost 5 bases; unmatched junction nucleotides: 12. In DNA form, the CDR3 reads TGTGCCAGCAGCTCCGTTGGAGGACAGGGTAATACTGAAGCTTTCTTT. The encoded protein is CASSSVGGQGNTEAFF.

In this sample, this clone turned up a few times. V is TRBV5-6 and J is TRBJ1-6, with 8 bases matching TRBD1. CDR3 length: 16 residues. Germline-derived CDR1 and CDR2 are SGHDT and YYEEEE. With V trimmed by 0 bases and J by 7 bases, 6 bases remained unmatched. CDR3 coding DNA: TGTGCCAGCAGCTTGGAAGCTCGGACAGGGAATTCACCCCTCCACTTT. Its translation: CASSLEARTGNSPLHF.

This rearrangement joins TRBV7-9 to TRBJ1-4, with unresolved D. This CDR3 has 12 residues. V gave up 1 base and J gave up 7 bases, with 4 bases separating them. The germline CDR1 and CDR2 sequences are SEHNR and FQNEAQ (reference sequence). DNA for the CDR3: TGTGCCAGCAGCTTAGGCACTGAAAAACTGTTTTTT. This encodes CASSLGTEKLFF.

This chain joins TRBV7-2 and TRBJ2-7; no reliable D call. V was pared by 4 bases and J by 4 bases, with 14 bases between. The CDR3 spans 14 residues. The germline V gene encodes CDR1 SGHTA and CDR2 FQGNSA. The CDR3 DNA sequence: TGTGCCAGCAGCTCCATGCCGGTGAGGTACGAGCAGTACTTC. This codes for CASSSMPVRYEQYF.

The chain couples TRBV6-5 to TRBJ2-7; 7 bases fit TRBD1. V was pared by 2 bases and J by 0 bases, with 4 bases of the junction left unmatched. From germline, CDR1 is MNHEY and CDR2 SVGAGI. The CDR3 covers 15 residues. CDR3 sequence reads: CASSYGTASSYEQYF. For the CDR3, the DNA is TGTGCCAGCAGTTACGGGACAGCAAGCTCCTACGAGCAGTACTTC.

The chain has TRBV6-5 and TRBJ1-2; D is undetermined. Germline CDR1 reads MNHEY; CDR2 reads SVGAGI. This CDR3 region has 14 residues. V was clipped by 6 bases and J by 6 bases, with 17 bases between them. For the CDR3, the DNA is TGTGCCAGCAGAAACACCGGGTCGAGAGATGGCTACACCTTC. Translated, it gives CASRNTGSRDGYTF.

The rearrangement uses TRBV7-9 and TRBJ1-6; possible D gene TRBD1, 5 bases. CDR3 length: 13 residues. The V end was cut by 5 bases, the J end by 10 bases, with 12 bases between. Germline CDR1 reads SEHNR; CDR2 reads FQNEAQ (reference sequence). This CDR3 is CASSGTGSSPLHF. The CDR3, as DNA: TGTGCCAGCAGCGGAACAGGTAGCTCACCCCTCCACTTT.

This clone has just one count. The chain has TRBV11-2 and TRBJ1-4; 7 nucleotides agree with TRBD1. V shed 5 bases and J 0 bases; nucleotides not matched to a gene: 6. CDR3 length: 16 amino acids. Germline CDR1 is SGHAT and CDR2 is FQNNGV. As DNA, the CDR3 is TGTGCCAGCAGCAGACGGACAGGTCCAACTAATGAAAAACTGTTTTTT. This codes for CASSRRTGPTNEKLFF.

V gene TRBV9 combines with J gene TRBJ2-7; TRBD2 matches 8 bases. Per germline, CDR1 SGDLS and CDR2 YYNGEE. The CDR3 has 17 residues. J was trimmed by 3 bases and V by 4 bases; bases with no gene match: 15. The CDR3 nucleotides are TGTGCCAGCAGCCCCGTAGGGGGTAGCGGGAATTTCTACGAGCAGTACTTC. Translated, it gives CASSPVGGSGNFYEQYF.

CDR3 DNA: TGTGCCAGCAAAATGACGAACTATGGCTACACCTTC. The encoded protein is CASKMTNYGYTF. The chain combines TRBV6-5 with TRBJ1-2; no clear D. The CDR3 has 12 amino acids. V was cut by 7 bases and J by 2 bases, with 8 bases left in between. Germline loops: CDR1 MNHEY, CDR2 SVGAGI.

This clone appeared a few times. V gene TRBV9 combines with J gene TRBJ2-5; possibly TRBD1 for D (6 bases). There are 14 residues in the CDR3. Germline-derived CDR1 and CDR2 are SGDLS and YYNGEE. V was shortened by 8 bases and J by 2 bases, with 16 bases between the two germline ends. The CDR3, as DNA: TGTGCCAGGGGGGCTAGCCCAAATCAAGAGACCCAGTACTTC. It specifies CARGASPNQETQYF. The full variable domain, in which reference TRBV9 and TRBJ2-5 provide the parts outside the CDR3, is DSGVTQTPKHLITATGQRVTLRCSPRSGDLSVYWYQQSLDQGLQFLIQYYNGEERAKGNILERFSAQQFPDLHSELNLSSLELGDSALYFCARGASPNQETQYFGPGTRLLVL.